This passage covers 12 T cell receptor beta chains from one sample sequenced in a study of human T cells and chemical hapten exposure. Documented time point: pre-sensitization, week 0. Treatment specified: therapeutic diphenylcyclopropenone sensitization with weekly scalp DPC. TCRdb passed the RACE reads through MiXCR, listing each CDR3 protein once. The repertoire holds approximately 260,000 distinct CDR3 sequences, over 8% seen once, with roughly 2.5% in the top ten. The sequencing used whole blood, collected in connection with sensitization to the hapten diphenylcyclopropenone (DPC). Receptors were obtained from a middle-aged woman with alopecia areata. Some clones in this sample may be carry-over from other donors' samples.

The chain employs TRBV29-1 and TRBJ1-1; D not resolved. Looked up from germline, CDR1 is SQVTM and CDR2 is ANQGSEA. Trimming took off 4 bases at V and 1 base at J, with 4 bases between the two ends. This CDR3 contains 11 residues. The CDR3 sequence is CSVVKNTEAFF. In DNA, the CDR3 is TGCAGCGTTGTTAAGAACACTGAAGCTTTCTTT.

Many counts were recorded for this clonotype. The rearrangement joins TRBV27 to TRBJ2-3, with 7 positions matching TRBD1. Germline CDR1 is MNHEY and CDR2 is SMNVEV (reference sequence). The J segment lost 5 bases and the V segment lost 5 bases, leaving 10 bases of the junction unmatched. The CDR3 is 15 amino acids. This CDR3 reads CASSRKPTGEDTQYF. CDR3 in DNA: TGTGCCAGCAGTAGGAAGCCTACAGGGGAAGATACGCAGTATTTT.

Only a few counts were recorded for this clonotype. The gene calls are TRBV3-1 and TRBJ2-1; no firm D call. There are 11 residues in the CDR3. The V gene's germline CDR1 is LGHDT and CDR2 YNNKEL (reference sequence). Between the trimmed V and J ends, which lost 5 bases and 12 bases, there was a span of 11 bases. CDR3 residues: CASSSTAVQFF. The CDR3 coding sequence is TGTGCCAGCAGCTCTACCGCGGTGCAGTTCTTC.

The chain carries TRBV27 and TRBJ2-1; 7 bases map to TRBD2. The length of the CDR3 is 15 residues. V gave up 10 bases and J gave up 0 bases; unmatched junction bases: 9. The germline gives CDR1 MNHEY, CDR2 SMNVEV (reference sequence). The CDR3 is CATSLAASSYNEQFF. CDR3 sequence (DNA): TGTGCCACCTCCCTAGCGGCAAGCTCCTACAATGAGCAGTTCTTC.

This sequence joins TRBV6-5 and TRBJ2-1; possible D gene TRBD2, 5 bases. V lost 7 bases to trimming and J lost 3 bases, with 16 bases between them. Germline-derived CDR1 and CDR2 are MNHEY and SVGAGI. The CDR3 is 15 residues long. DNA of the CDR3: TGTGCCAGCACCCGGGTAGAGGCGGGCTACAATGAGCAGTTCTTC. Protein sequence: CASTRVEAGYNEQFF.

This sequence joins TRBV7-6 and TRBJ1-6; 8 positions agree with TRBD1. After removal of 5 bases from V and 7 bases from J, the junction contained 4 bases not matched to a gene. CDR3 length equals 14 residues. In germline, CDR1 is SGHVS, CDR2 FNYEAQ. CDR3 loop: CASSQDRENSPLHF. CDR3 DNA sequence: TGTGCCAGCAGCCAGGACAGGGAGAATTCACCCCTCCACTTT.

This clonotype was detected once. This clone may be a read error of a much larger clone one base away. The chain recombines TRBV6-2 or TRBV6-3 with TRBJ2-3; D gene ambiguous. The CDR3 length is 13 residues. V lost 2 bases and J lost 0, with 3 bases in between. Germline lookup yields CDR1 MNHEY and CDR2 SVGEGT. The CDR3 DNA reads as TGTGCCAGCAGTTACCCTAGCACAGATACGCAGTATTTT. It translates to CASSYPSTDTQYF.

At least ten counts were recorded for this clonotype. This rearrangement joins TRBV27 to TRBJ1-5; D remains unclear. Looked up from germline, CDR1 is MNHEY and CDR2 is SMNVEV (reference sequence). The CDR3 is made up of 14 amino acids. Trimming pared 1 base from V and 2 bases from J, leaving 6 bases between. This chain's CDR3 is CASSLWVGNQPQHF. The DNA for the CDR3 is TGTGCCAGCAGTTTATGGGTGGGCAATCAGCCCCAGCATTTT.

The sample holds many counts of this clonotype. The V and J genes are TRBV7-2 and TRBJ2-3; 11 nucleotides line up with TRBD2. The length of the CDR3 is 15 residues. Germline V gene sequence: CDR1 SGHTA, CDR2 FQGNSA. V lost 6 bases and J lost 3; bases outside the gene matches: 5. The chain's CDR3 is CASSQLAGVTDTQYF. CDR3 in DNA: TGTGCCAGCAGTCAACTAGCGGGAGTAACAGATACGCAGTATTTT.

The rearrangement links TRBV10-3 to TRBJ1-5, with TRBD1 as a possible D gene (6 bases). This CDR3 region has 12 residues. CDR1 is ENHRY and CDR2 is SYGVKD in the germline V gene. Trimming took 11 bases from V and 3 from J, leaving 11 bases between them. The CDR3 DNA sequence: TGTGCCGCCCAGGGGAACAATCAGCCCCAGCATTTT. Its translation: CAAQGNNQPQHF.

There are many counts of this clonotype. The chain is built from TRBV6-5 and TRBJ2-1; TRBD2 aligns across 8 bases. Germline V gene data show CDR1 as MNHEY and CDR2 as SVGAGI. V lost 6 bases to trimming and J lost 10 bases; unmatched junction nucleotides: 5. This CDR3 spans 12 amino acids. Here the CDR3 reads CASREIAGEQFF. CDR3 DNA sequence: TGTGCCAGCAGGGAAATAGCGGGAGAGCAGTTCTTC.

The rearrangement joins TRBV6-1 to TRBJ1-1, with unresolved D. There are 14 residues in the CDR3. V dropped 7 bases and J dropped 6 bases, with 18 bases sitting between them. Germline CDR1 is MNHNS and CDR2 is SASEGT. CDR3 in amino acids: CASTLRWGSPEAFF. CDR3 DNA: TGTGCCAGCACCTTAAGGTGGGGAAGCCCTGAAGCTTTCTTT.